This record concerns one TCR beta chain sequence. Its antigen is unknown. This specimen belongs to a study of blood T cells in healthy people across ages. Study-level points and caveats: Among long-lived donors, naive CD4+ cells were more numerous and diversity higher than in aged donors.

V dropped 6 bases and J dropped 2; count of bases not matched to a gene: 14. The CDR3 has 17 amino acids. From germline, CDR1 is SEHNR and CDR2 FQNEAQ (reference sequence). For the second PCR, which ran for about 7 to 11 cycles, a sample-barcoded 5' primer and a J-beta primer mix were used. TCRdb itself ran the 5' RACE reads through MiXCR, one entry per CDR3 protein. The table has about 940,000 distinct CDR3 sequences, roughly 43% seen once. Total RNA amounts of at least 6 micrograms were extracted per sample. The chain employs TRBV7-9 and TRBJ2-3, with TRBD1 matching over 7 bases. The sequencing sample was made of blood. The source is a man aged 25-45 years in good health. The DNA of the CDR3 is TGTGCCAGCAGTAACAATCGGGACAGCCGACCCACAGATACGCAGTATTTT. Encoded protein: CASSNNRDSRPTDTQYF.